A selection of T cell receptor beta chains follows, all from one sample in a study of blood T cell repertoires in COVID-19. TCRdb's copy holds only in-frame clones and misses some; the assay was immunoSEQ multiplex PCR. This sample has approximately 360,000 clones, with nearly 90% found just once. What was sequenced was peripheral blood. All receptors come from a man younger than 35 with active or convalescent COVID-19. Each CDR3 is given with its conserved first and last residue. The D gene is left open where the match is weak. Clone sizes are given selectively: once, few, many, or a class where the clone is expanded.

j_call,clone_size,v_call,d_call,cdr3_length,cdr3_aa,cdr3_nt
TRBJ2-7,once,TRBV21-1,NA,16,CASSKGGGVESYEQYF,TGTGCCAGCAGCAAAGGGGGAGGGGTTGAGTCCTACGAGCAGTACTTC
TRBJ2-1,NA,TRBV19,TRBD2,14,CASSPSGSYNEQFF,TGTGCCAGTAGCCCTAGCGGAAGTTACAATGAGCAGTTCTTC
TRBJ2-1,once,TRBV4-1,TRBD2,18,CASSLWIHARGGYNEQFF,TGCGCCAGCAGCCTATGGATCCACGCGCGGGGGGGATACAATGAGCAGTTCTTC
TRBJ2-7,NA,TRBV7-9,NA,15,CASSFDSFLMYEQYF,TGTGCCAGCAGCTTTGACTCCTTCCTAATGTACGAGCAGTACTTC
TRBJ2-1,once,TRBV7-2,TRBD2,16,CASSLSASGSWNEQFF,TGTGCCAGCAGCTTAAGCGCTAGCGGGAGTTGGAATGAGCAGTTCTTC
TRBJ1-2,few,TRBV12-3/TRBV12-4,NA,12,CASTLRTYGYTF,TGTGCCAGCACCCTGCGCACCTATGGCTACACCTTC
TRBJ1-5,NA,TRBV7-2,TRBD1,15,CASSFDRGRNQPQHF,TGTGCCAGCAGCTTTGACAGGGGGCGGAATCAGCCCCAGCATTTT
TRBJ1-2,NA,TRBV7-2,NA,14,CASSLDQGNYGYTF,TGTGCCAGCAGCTTAGATCAGGGGAACTATGGCTACACCTTC
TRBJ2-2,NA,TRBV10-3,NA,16,CAIRPYLTRRAGELFF,TGTGCCATCAGGCCTTACCTGACAAGGAGGGCCGGGGAGCTGTTTTTT
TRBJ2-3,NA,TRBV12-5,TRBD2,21,CASGLAERGLAGGAGSDTQYF,TGTGCTAGTGGTTTGGCCGAACGAGGACTAGCGGGGGGGGCCGGGTCAGATACGCAGTATTTT
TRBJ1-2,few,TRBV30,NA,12,CAWRRWRDGYTF,TGTGCCTGGAGGAGGTGGCGGGATGGCTACACCTTC
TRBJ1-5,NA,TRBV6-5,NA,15,CASEVWGSMSGPQHF,TGTGCCAGCGAAGTTTGGGGCAGCATGTCGGGGCCCCAGCATTTT
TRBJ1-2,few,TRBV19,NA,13,CASSKTGVYGYTF,TGTGCCAGTAGTAAAACGGGGGTCTATGGCTACACCTTC
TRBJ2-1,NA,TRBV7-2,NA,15,CASSFYGQIYNEQFF,TGTGCCAGCAGCTTTTATGGGCAGATCTACAATGAGCAGTTCTTC
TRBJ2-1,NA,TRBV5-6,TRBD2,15,CASSLRLAGVDEQFF,TGTGCCAGCAGCCTTAGACTAGCGGGGGTAGATGAGCAGTTCTTC
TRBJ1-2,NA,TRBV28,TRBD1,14,CASRRGQGDYGYTF,TGTGCCAGCAGGAGGGGGCAGGGGGACTATGGCTACACCTTC
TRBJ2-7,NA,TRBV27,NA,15,CASSLSVQSSYEQYF,TGTGCCAGCAGTTTATCGGTACAGAGCTCCTACGAGCAGTACTTC
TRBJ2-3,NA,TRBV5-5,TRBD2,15,CASSNPSGSTDTQYF,TGTGCCAGCAGCAACCCTAGCGGCAGCACAGATACGCAGTATTTT
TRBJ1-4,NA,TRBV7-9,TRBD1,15,CASSKGQAIGEKLFF,TGTGCCAGCAGCAAGGGACAGGCAATTGGAGAAAAACTGTTTTTT
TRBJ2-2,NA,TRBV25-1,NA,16,CASSDSPYPNTGELFF,TGTGCCAGCAGTGATTCCCCCTACCCGAACACCGGGGAGCTGTTTTTT
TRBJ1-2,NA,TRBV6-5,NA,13,CASREGANYGYTF,TGTGCCAGCAGGGAGGGAGCTAACTATGGCTACACCTTC
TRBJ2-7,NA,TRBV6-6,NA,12,CASSYRDYEQYF,TGTGCCAGCAGTTACCGGGACTACGAGCAGTACTTC
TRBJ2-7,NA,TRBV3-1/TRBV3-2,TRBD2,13,CASSQVGLAVEYF,TGTGCCAGCAGCCAGGTAGGACTAGCGGTGGAGTACTTC
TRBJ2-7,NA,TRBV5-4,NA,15,CASSSGLSSSYEQYF,TGTGCCAGCAGCTCCGGACTGTCTAGCTCCTACGAGCAGTACTTC
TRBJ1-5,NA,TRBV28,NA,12,CASSWRGQPQHF,TGTGCCAGCAGTTGGCGAGGTCAGCCCCAGCATTTT
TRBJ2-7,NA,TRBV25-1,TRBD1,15,CASSGSGTGSGEQYF,TGTGCCAGCAGTGGGTCCGGGACAGGGAGCGGGGAGCAGTACTTC
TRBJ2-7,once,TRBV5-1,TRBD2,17,CASSFKAGGPLSYEQYF,TGCGCCAGCAGCTTTAAAGCGGGGGGACCCCTCTCCTACGAGCAGTACTTC
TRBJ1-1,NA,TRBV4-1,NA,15,CASSQVTGLNTEAFF,TGCGCCAGCAGCCAAGTGACGGGGTTGAACACTGAAGCTTTCTTT
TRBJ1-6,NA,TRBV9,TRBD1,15,CASSDRGELRSPLHF,TGTGCCAGCAGCGACAGGGGAGAGTTGAGATCACCCCTCCACTTT
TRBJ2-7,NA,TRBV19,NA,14,CASSESGKLSSQYF,TGTGCCAGTAGTGAGTCCGGAAAACTATCGTCGCAGTACTTC
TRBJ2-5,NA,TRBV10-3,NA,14,CAISEGGTQETQYF,TGTGCCATCAGTGAGGGGGGGACCCAAGAGACCCAGTACTTC
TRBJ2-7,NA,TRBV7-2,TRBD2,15,CASSGSTSRFYEQYF,TGTGCCAGCAGCGGATCGACTAGCCGTTTCTACGAGCAGTACTTC
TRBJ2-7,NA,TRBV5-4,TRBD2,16,CASSLRLSGPTAEQYF,TGTGCCAGCAGCTTGCGTCTTAGCGGGCCCACCGCCGAGCAGTACTTC
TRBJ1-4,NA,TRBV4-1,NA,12,CASSQVNGKLFF,TGCGCCAGCAGCCAAGTGAACGGAAAACTGTTTTTT
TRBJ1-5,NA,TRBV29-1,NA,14,CSVVSQGGNQPQHF,TGCAGCGTTGTTAGCCAGGGAGGGAATCAGCCCCAGCATTTT
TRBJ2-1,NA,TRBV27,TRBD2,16,CASSIVPGLVNNEQFF,TGTGCCAGCAGCATAGTCCCGGGACTAGTGAACAATGAGCAGTTCTTC
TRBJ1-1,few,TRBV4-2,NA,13,CASSSRGLGEAFF,TGTGCCAGCAGCAGCCGAGGCCTGGGTGAAGCTTTCTTT
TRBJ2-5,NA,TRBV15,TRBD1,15,CATSTFQGARETQYF,TGTGCCACCAGCACATTCCAGGGGGCGCGAGAGACCCAGTACTTC
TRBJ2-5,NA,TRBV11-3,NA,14,CASSPRGKQETQYF,TGTGCCAGCAGCCCACGGGGGAAGCAAGAGACCCAGTACTTC
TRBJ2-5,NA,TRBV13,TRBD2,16,CASSTRTSGSEETQYF,TGTGCCAGCAGCACCCGGACTAGCGGGAGTGAAGAGACCCAGTACTTC
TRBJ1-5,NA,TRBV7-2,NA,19,CASSLRPPSQGISNQPQHF,TGTGCCAGCAGCTTGCGTCCCCCTTCCCAGGGGATTAGCAATCAGCCCCAGCATTTT
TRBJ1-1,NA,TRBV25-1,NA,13,CASQTDKSTEAFF,TGTGCCAGCCAGACAGACAAGAGCACTGAAGCTTTCTTT
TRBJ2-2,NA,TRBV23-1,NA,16,CASSQSVDIKTGELFF,TGCGCCAGCAGTCAGTCCGTCGATATCAAGACTGGGGAGCTGTTTTTT
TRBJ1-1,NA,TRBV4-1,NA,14,CASSQDQMNTEAFF,TGCGCCAGCAGCCAAGATCAGATGAACACTGAAGCTTTCTTT
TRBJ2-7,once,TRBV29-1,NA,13,CSVEEQGYGEQYF,TGCAGCGTGGAAGAACAGGGATATGGCGAGCAGTACTTC
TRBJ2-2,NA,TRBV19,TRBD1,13,CASITGGAGELFF,TGTGCCAGTATCACAGGGGGAGCCGGGGAGCTGTTTTTT
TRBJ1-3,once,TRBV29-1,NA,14,CSVEGQHSGNTIYF,TGCAGCGTTGAAGGTCAACACTCTGGAAACACCATATATTTT
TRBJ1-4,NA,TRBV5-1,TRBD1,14,CASRKTGSNEKLFF,TGCGCCAGCCGAAAGACAGGGTCAAATGAAAAACTGTTTTTT
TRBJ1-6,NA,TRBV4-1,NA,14,CASTSNEYNSPLHF,TGCGCCAGCACCTCCAATGAGTATAATTCACCCCTCCACTTT
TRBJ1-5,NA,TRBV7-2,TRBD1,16,CASSAAGGRKNQPQHF,TGTGCCAGCAGCGCCGCAGGGGGCAGAAAGAATCAGCCCCAGCATTTT
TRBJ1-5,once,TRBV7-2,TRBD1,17,CASSIVGQGKSNQPQHF,TGTGCCAGCAGCATCGTAGGACAGGGGAAAAGCAATCAGCCCCAGCATTTT
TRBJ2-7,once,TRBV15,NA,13,CATSRVASTEQYF,TGTGCCACCAGCAGAGTTGCGTCTACCGAGCAGTACTTC
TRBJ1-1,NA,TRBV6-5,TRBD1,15,CASSFSGQANTEAFF,TGTGCCAGCAGTTTCTCGGGACAGGCTAACACTGAAGCTTTCTTT
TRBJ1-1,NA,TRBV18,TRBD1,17,CASSLKRDRGTNTEAFF,TGTGCCAGCTCACTAAAAAGGGACAGGGGGACGAACACTGAAGCTTTCTTT
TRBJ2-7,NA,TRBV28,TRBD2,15,CASSSGTSGSYEQYF,TGTGCCAGCAGTTCCGGGACTAGCGGATCCTACGAGCAGTACTTC
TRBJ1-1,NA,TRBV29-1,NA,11,CSDTGNTEAFF,TGCAGCGATACAGGGAACACTGAAGCTTTCTTT
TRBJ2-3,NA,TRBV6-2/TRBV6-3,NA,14,CASSFFSEGDTQYF,TGTGCCAGCAGTTTTTTTTCTGAGGGAGATACGCAGTATTTT